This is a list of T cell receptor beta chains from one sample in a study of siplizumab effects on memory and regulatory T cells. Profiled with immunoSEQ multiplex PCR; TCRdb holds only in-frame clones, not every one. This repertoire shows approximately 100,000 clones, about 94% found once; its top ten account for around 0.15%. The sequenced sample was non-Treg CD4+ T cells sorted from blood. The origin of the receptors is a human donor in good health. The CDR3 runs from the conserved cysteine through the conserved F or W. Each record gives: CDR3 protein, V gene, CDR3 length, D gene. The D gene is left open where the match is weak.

CDR3aa: CASSVRQGPNTEAFF; v_gene: TRBV6-1; len: 15; d_gene: TRBD1
CDR3aa: CASKTFSGNTIYF; v_gene: TRBV6-5; len: 13; d_gene: NA
CDR3aa: CASSGVLGGGYTF; v_gene: TRBV2; len: 13; d_gene: NA
CDR3aa: CASRGQGGSYEQYF; v_gene: TRBV2; len: 14; d_gene: TRBD1
CDR3aa: CASSIGTTGAEQYF; v_gene: TRBV19; len: 14; d_gene: TRBD1
CDR3aa: CASSQSGGQPYEQYF; v_gene: TRBV5-4; len: 15; d_gene: TRBD2
CDR3aa: CASSDGTRSGEQYF; v_gene: TRBV2; len: 14; d_gene: NA
CDR3aa: CAIGTFPQETQYF; v_gene: TRBV10-3; len: 13; d_gene: NA
CDR3aa: CASSPMTDSNQPQHF; v_gene: TRBV11-2; len: 15; d_gene: NA
CDR3aa: CASRTEPSGYTF; v_gene: TRBV27; len: 12; d_gene: NA
CDR3aa: CAISESEGVTEAFF; v_gene: TRBV10-3; len: 14; d_gene: NA
CDR3aa: CASSAGQGPGELFF; v_gene: TRBV25-1; len: 14; d_gene: TRBD1
CDR3aa: CASSLDVLYEQYF; v_gene: TRBV28; len: 13; d_gene: NA
CDR3aa: CSVRAPGNSPLHF; v_gene: TRBV29-1; len: 13; d_gene: NA
CDR3aa: CASSPVRGNQETQYF; v_gene: TRBV5-4; len: 15; d_gene: NA
CDR3aa: CASSPNTVNYGYTF; v_gene: TRBV18; len: 14; d_gene: NA
CDR3aa: CASSSSGGSYEQYF; v_gene: TRBV7-2; len: 14; d_gene: TRBD2
CDR3aa: CASSLTGQGYGYTF; v_gene: TRBV7-3; len: 14; d_gene: NA
CDR3aa: CAISEWREGYTF; v_gene: TRBV10-3; len: 12; d_gene: NA
CDR3aa: CASSSLTGELFF; v_gene: TRBV7-9; len: 12; d_gene: NA
CDR3aa: CASNKGLQLDTQYF; v_gene: TRBV21-1; len: 14; d_gene: NA
CDR3aa: CASKGVSGNTIYF; v_gene: TRBV9; len: 13; d_gene: NA
CDR3aa: CASSLDSAGNTIYF; v_gene: TRBV19; len: 14; d_gene: NA
CDR3aa: CASRRQGQETQYF; v_gene: TRBV19; len: 13; d_gene: TRBD1
CDR3aa: CASSQQGLETQYF; v_gene: TRBV19; len: 13; d_gene: NA
CDR3aa: CASKKQREHYEQYF; v_gene: TRBV9; len: 14; d_gene: NA
CDR3aa: CASSISAGEGTQYF; v_gene: TRBV19; len: 14; d_gene: TRBD2